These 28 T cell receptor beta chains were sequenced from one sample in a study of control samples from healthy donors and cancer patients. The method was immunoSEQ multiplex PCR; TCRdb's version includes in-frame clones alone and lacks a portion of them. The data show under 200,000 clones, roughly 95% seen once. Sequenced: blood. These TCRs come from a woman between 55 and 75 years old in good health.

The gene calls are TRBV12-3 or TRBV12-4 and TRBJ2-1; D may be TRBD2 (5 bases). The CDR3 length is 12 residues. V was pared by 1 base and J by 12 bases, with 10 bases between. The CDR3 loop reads CASSLGTAGQFF. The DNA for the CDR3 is TGTGCCAGCAGTTTAGGTACGGCGGGGCAGTTCTTC.

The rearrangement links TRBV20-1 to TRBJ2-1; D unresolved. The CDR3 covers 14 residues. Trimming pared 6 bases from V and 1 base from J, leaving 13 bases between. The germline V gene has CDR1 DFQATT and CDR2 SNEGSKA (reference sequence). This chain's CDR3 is CSASLRSSYNEQFF. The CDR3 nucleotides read TGCAGTGCCAGTTTGCGAAGTTCCTACAATGAGCAGTTCTTC.

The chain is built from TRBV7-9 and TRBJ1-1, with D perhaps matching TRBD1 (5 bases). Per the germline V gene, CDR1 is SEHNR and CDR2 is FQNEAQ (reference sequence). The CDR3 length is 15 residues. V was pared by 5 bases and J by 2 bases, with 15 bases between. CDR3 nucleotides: TGTGCCAGCAGCCGGAGTCTGGGGCTAAACACTGAAGCTTTCTTT. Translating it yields CASSRSLGLNTEAFF.

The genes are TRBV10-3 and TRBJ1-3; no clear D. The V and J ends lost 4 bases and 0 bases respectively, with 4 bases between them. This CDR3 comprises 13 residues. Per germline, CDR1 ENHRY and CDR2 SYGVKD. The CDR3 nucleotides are TGTGCCATCAGTGGGCTCTCTGGAAACACCATATATTTT. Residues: CAISGLSGNTIYF.

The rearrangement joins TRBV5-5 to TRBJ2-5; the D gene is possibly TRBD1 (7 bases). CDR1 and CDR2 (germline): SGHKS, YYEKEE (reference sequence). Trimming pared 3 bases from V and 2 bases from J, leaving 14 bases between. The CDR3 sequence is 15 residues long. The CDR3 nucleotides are TGTGCCAGCAGCTCTGCGGGACAGACGCAAGAGACCCAGTACTTC. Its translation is CASSSAGQTQETQYF.

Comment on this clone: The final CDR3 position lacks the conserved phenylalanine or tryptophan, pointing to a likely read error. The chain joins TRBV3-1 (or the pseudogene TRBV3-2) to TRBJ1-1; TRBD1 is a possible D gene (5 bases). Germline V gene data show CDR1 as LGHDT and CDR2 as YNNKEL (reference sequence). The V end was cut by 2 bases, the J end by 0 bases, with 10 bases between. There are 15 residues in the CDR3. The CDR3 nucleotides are TGTGCCAGCAGCCAAAGACAGAGCATGAACACTGAAGCTTTCCTT. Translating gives CASSQRQSMNTEAFL.

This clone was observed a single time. The CDR3 DNA is TGTGCCAGCAGTTACGAGAACCTTCCCCGGGGCGAGCAGTACTTC. It codes for CASSYENLPRGEQYF. The chain links TRBV6-2 or TRBV6-3 to TRBJ2-7, with D maybe TRBD2 (5 bases). Per the germline V gene, CDR1 is MNHEY and CDR2 is SVGEGT. V lost 2 bases and J 6 bases, leaving 17 bases between the germline ends. The length of the CDR3 is 15 residues.

CDR3 nucleotide sequence: TGCGCCAGCAGCCAGATGGGCAGCGGGGGGGCTGAGACCCAGTACTTC. Translating gives CASSQMGSGGAETQYF. This sequence joins TRBV4-3 and TRBJ2-5, with 10 positions matching TRBD2. The length of the CDR3 is 16 residues. V shed 3 bases and J 5 bases; nucleotides not matched to a gene: 9. Germline CDR1 reads LGHNA; CDR2 reads YSLEER.

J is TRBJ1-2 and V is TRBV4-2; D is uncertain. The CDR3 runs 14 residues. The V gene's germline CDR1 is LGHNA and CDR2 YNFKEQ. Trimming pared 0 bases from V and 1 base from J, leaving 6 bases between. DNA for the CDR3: TGTGCCAGCAGCCAAGAACTACTTAACTATGGCTACACCTTC. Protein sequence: CASSQELLNYGYTF.

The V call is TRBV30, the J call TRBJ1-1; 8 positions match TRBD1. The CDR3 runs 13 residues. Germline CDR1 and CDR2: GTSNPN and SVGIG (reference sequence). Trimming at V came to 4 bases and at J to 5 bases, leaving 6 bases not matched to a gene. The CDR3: CAWTDRGWTEAFF. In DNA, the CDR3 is TGTGCCTGGACCGACAGGGGATGGACTGAAGCTTTCTTT. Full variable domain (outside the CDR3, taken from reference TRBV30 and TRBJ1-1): SQTIHQWPATLVQPVGSPLSLECTVEGTSNPNLYWYRQAAGRGLQLLFYSVGIGQISSEVPQNLSASRPQDRQFILSSKKLLLSDSGFYLCAWTDRGWTEAFFGQGTRLTVV.

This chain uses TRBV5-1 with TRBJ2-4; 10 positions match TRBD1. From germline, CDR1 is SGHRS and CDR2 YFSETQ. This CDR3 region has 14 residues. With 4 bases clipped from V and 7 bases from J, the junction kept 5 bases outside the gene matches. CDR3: CASSEPGQGNIQYF. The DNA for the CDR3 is TGCGCCAGCAGCGAACCGGGACAGGGGAACATTCAGTACTTC.

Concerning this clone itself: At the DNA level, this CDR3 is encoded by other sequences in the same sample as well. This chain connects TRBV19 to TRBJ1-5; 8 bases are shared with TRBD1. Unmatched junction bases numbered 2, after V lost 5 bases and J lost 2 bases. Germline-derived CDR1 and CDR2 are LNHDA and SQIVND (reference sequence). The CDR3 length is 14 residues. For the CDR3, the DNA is TGTGCCAGTAGTGGACAGGGAGGCAATCAGCCCCAGCATTTT. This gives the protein CASSGQGGNQPQHF.

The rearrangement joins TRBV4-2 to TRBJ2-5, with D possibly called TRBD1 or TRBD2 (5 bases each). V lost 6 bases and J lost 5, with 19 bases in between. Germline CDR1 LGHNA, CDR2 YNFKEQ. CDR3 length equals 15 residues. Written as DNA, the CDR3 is TGTGCCAGCAGGCAACAACCGGGACCGAGGGAGACCCAGTACTTC. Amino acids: CASRQQPGPRETQYF.

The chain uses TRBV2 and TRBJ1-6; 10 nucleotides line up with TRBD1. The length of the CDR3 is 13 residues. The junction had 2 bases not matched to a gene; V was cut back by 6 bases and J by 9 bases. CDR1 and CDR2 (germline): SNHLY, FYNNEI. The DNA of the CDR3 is TGTGCCAGCAGGGGACAGGGGTTTTCACCCCTCCACTTT. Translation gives CASRGQGFSPLHF.

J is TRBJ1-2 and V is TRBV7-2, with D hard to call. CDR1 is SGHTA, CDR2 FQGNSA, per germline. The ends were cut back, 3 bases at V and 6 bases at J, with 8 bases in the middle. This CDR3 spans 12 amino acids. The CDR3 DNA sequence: TGTGCCAGCAGCTTCCGGGGTAATGGCTACACCTTC. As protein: CASSFRGNGYTF.

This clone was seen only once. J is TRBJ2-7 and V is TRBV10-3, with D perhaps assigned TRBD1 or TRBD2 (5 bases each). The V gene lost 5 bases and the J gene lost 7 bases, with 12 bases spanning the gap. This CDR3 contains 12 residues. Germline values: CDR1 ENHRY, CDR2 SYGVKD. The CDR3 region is CAISLPWGEQYF. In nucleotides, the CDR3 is TGTGCCATCAGTCTGCCGTGGGGGGAGCAGTACTTC.

The CDR3 coding sequence is TGTGCCAGCACAATAGAATCCGGGCCTCTCAATGAGCAGTTCTTC. Its translation: CASTIESGPLNEQFF. The chain recombines TRBV2 with TRBJ2-1; D ambiguous. The CDR3 is made up of 15 amino acids. Deletions cut 7 bases from V and 6 bases from J, with 19 bases between. The V gene's germline CDR1 is SNHLY and CDR2 FYNNEI.

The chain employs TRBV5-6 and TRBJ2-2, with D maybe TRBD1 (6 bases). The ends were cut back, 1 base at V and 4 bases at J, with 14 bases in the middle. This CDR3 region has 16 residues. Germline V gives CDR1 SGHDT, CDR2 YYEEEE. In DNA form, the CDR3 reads TGTGCCAGCAGCTTGTTTGGACAGCAAGTCACCGGGGAGCTGTTTTTT. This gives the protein CASSLFGQQVTGELFF.

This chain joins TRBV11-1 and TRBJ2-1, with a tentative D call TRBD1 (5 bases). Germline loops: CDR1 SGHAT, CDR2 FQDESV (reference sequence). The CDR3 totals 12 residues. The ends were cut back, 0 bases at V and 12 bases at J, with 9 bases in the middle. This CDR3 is CASSLAQAAQFF. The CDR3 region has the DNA TGTGCCAGCAGCTTAGCACAGGCGGCGCAGTTCTTC.

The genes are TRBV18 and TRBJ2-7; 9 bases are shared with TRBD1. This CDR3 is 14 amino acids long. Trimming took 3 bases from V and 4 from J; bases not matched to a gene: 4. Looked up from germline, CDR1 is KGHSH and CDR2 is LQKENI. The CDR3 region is CASSPRTGEYEQYF. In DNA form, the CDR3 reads TGTGCCAGCTCACCGAGGACAGGGGAGTACGAGCAGTACTTC.

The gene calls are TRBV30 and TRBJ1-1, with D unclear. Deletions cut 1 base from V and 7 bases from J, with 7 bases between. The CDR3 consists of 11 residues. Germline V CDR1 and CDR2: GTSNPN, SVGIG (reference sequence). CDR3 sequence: CAWSAAGEAFF. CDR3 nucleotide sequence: TGTGCCTGGAGTGCCGCTGGTGAAGCTTTCTTT.

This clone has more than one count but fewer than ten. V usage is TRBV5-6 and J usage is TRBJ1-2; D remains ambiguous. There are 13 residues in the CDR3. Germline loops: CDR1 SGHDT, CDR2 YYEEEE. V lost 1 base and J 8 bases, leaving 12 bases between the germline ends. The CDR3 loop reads CASSLSPAGGYTF. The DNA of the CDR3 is TGTGCCAGCAGCTTGTCACCCGCGGGAGGCTACACCTTC. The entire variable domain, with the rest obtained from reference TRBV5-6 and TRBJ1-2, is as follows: DAGVTQSPTHLIKTRGQQVTLRCSPKSGHDTVSWYQQALGQGPQFIFQYYEEEERQRGNFPDRFSGHQFPNYSSELNVNALLLGDSALYLCASSLSPAGGYTFGSGTRLTVV.

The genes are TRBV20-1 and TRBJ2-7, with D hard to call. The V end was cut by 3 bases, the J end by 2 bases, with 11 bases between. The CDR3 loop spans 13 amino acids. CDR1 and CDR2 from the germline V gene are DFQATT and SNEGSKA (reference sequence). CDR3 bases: TGCAGTGCTAGTCGATCCGTCCCCTACGAGCAGTACTTC. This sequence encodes CSASRSVPYEQYF.

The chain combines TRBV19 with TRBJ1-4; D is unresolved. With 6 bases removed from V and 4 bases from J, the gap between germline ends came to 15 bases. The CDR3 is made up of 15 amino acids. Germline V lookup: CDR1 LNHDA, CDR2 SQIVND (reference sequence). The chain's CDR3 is CASSMYRRNNEKLFF. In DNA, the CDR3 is TGTGCCAGTAGCATGTATCGCCGAAATAATGAAAAACTGTTTTTT.

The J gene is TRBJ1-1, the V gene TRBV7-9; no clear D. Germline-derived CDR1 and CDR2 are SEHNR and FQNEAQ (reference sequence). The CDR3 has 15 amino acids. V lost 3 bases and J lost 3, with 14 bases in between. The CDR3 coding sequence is TGTGCCAGCAGCTTCCCTGAGAGTGTGGACACTGAAGCTTTCTTT. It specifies CASSFPESVDTEAFF.

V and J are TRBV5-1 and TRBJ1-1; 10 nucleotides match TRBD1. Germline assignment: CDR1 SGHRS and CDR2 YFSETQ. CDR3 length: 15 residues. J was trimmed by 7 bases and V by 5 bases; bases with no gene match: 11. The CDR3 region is CASRLSGTGVNEAFF. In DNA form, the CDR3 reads TGCGCCAGCAGACTTTCCGGGACAGGGGTAAATGAAGCTTTCTTT.

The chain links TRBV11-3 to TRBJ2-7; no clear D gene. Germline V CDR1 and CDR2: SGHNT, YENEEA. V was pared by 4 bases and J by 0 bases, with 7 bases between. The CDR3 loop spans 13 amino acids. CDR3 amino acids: CASSYRSSYEQYF. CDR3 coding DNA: TGTGCCAGCAGCTATAGAAGCTCCTACGAGCAGTACTTC.

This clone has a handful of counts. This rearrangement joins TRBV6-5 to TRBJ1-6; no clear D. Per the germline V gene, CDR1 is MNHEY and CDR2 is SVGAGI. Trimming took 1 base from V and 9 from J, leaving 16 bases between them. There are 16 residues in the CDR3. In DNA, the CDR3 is TGTGCCAGCAGTTACTTCACGGCGGTGGGGAGTTCACCCCTCCACTTT. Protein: CASSYFTAVGSSPLHF.